One and the same sample provided the 11 T cell receptor beta chains below, sequenced in a study of CD8 T cells in ankylosing spondylitis. MiXCR, applied by TCRdb to the 5' RACE reads, yields one record per CDR3 protein. The sample records under 200,000 distinct CDR3 sequences, around 9.6% being singletons. Sequenced material: blood, either unsorted or a sorted T cell fraction (not recorded which). Source of these receptors: a female donor with ankylosing spondylitis or in good health (not recorded which).

Many counts were recorded for this clonotype. V gene TRBV7-6 combines with J gene TRBJ2-7; D is perhaps TRBD1 (6 bases). The germline V and J ends were trimmed by 5 bases and 3 bases, with 17 bases remaining between them. Germline V gives CDR1 SGHVS, CDR2 FNYEAQ. The length of the CDR3 is 15 residues. CDR3 residues: CASSATGSHVYEQYF. The CDR3 DNA follows: TGTGCCAGCAGCGCGACAGGATCTCACGTCTACGAGCAGTACTTC.

The rearrangement joins TRBV20-1 to TRBJ2-3; the match to TRBD2 covers 7 bases. In germline, CDR1 is DFQATT, CDR2 SNEGSKA (reference sequence). The CDR3 extends over 13 amino acids. V shed 5 bases and J 2 bases; nucleotides not matched to a gene: 4. The CDR3, as DNA: TGCAGTGCTCTAGCGGTTAACACAGATACGCAGTATTTT. Its protein product is CSALAVNTDTQYF.

The chain recombines TRBV6-2 or TRBV6-3 with TRBJ1-1; a possible D gene is TRBD1 (6 bases). CDR3 size: 14 residues. The V gene lost 6 bases and the J gene lost 1 base, with 12 bases spanning the gap. CDR1 and CDR2 (germline): MNHEY, SVGEGT. The CDR3 sequence: CASRQQGKNTEAFF. In nucleotides, the CDR3 is TGTGCCAGCAGGCAACAGGGTAAGAACACTGAAGCTTTCTTT.

The CDR3 is CASSLPGQGNQPQHF. CDR3 DNA: TGTGCCAGCAGCCTGCCGGGACAGGGGAATCAGCCCCAGCATTTT. The chain has TRBV21-1 and TRBJ1-5; the tabulated D call, TRBD1, remains unverified against the DNA. TRBV21-1 is reported as a pseudogene. This CDR3 region has 15 residues.

This clonotype was seen more than once but under ten times. V and J are TRBV19 and TRBJ2-1; TRBD2 agrees at 13 bases. Trimming at V came to 5 bases and at J to 5 bases, leaving 3 bases not matched to a gene. CDR3 length equals 15 residues. CDR1 is LNHDA and CDR2 is SQIVND in the germline V gene (reference sequence). CDR3 coding DNA: TGTGCCAGTAGTCCGGGACTAGCGGGAAACAATGAGCAGTTCTTC. This sequence encodes CASSPGLAGNNEQFF.

On this clonotype itself: A read error may explain this, as a much larger clone is one base away. In nucleotides, the CDR3 is TGTGCCACCAGCAGACAAAAGGGGGATCAGCCCCAGCATTTT. It translates to CATSRQKGDQPQHF. The rearrangement joins TRBV15 to TRBJ1-5, with a weak D call TRBD1 (6 bases). This CDR3 spans 14 amino acids. Germline CDR1 is LNHNV and CDR2 is YYDKDF (reference sequence). Trimming removed 2 bases at V and 5 bases at J, with 10 bases between. The whole variable domain, remainder taken from reference TRBV15 and TRBJ1-5, is DAMVIQNPRYQVTQFGKPVTLSCSQTLNHNVMYWYQQKSSQAPKLLFHYYDKDFNNEADTPDNFQSRRPNTSFCFLDIRSPGLGDTAMYLCATSRQKGDQPQHFGDGTRLSIL.

The rearrangement uses TRBV12-3 or TRBV12-4 and TRBJ2-1; D may be TRBD1 or TRBD2 (5 bases each). The CDR3 runs 11 residues. The V end lost 5 bases, the J end lost 11 bases, and 10 bases lay between the germline ends. The CDR3 here is CASSPGTKQFF. CDR3 DNA sequence: TGTGCCAGCAGTCCCGGGACCAAGCAGTTCTTC.

This clonotype was seen many times. J is TRBJ1-1 and V is TRBV25-1; TRBD1 is a possible D gene (5 bases). The germline CDR1 and CDR2 sequences are MGHDK and SYGVNS. Between the trimmed V and J ends, which lost 3 bases and 2 bases, there was a span of 7 bases. The CDR3 sequence is 13 residues long. In DNA form, the CDR3 reads TGTGCCAGCAGTGAGGGGGGAAACACTGAAGCTTTCTTT. Amino acids: CASSEGGNTEAFF.

This clonotype occurred many times. The rearrangement uses TRBV12-5 and TRBJ2-1; D unclear. CDR1 and CDR2 from the germline V gene are LGHNT and FRNRAP. This CDR3 region has 11 residues. Trimming took off 6 bases at V and 6 bases at J, with 6 bases between the two ends. The CDR3, as DNA: TGTGCTAGTGGCCCTTTCAATGAGCAGTTCTTC. Translated, it gives CASGPFNEQFF.

This clonotype has more than one count but fewer than ten. The rearrangement links TRBV27 to TRBJ2-7; 7 nucleotides line up with TRBD2. Germline assignment: CDR1 MNHEY and CDR2 SMNVEV (reference sequence). The V gene end was trimmed by 0 bases and the J gene end by 3 bases; junction bases not matched to a gene: 8. This CDR3 is built from 16 residues. The CDR3 nucleotides read TGTGCCAGCAGTTTATCGTTCGGGGAGGGGTACTACGAGCAGTACTTC. Protein sequence: CASSLSFGEGYYEQYF.

There are a few counts of this clonotype. The chain combines TRBV18 with TRBJ2-7; 10 nucleotides match TRBD2. CDR3 length: 15 residues. After removal of 4 bases from V and 3 bases from J, the junction contained 6 bases not matched to a gene. From germline, CDR1 is KGHSH and CDR2 LQKENI. The CDR3: CASSLPGLANYEQYF. CDR3 nucleotide sequence: TGTGCCAGCTCACTGCCGGGACTAGCGAACTACGAGCAGTACTTC.